This T cell receptor (beta chain) was captured by sequencing in a study of blood T cell repertoires in COVID-19. Germline V gene data show CDR1 as MNHNY and CDR2 as SVGAGI (reference sequence). Germline trimming cut 11 bases from V and 6 bases from J; bases unmatched to any gene: 16. CDR3 length: 15 amino acids. Clones were sequenced by immunoSEQ multiplex PCR, and TCRdb holds only the in-frame ones, with some missing. The top ten hold roughly 1.2% of the sample, which has about 200,000 clones, approximately 90% seen once. What was sequenced was PBMCs or T cells enriched from blood (not recorded which). This sequence joins TRBV6-6 and TRBJ2-3, with 8 positions matching TRBD2. The receptor's source is a man aged 25 to 45 who had recovered from COVID-19. CDR3: CAGSPGGVGGDTQYF. DNA for the CDR3: TGTGCCGGATCCCCGGGGGGGGTCGGTGGGGATACGCAGTATTTT.